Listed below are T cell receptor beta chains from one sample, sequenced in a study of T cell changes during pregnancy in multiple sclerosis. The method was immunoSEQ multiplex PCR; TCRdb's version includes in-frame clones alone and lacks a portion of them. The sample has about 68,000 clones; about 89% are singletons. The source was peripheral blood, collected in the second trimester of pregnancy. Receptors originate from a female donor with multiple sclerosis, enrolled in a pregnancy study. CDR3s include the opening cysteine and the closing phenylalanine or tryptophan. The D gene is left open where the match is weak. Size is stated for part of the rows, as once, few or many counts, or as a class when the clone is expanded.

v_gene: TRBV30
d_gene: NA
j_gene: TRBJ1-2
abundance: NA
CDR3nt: TGTGCCAGCGGGACCCTGGGCGACTATGGCTACACCTTC
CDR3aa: CASGTLGDYGYTF

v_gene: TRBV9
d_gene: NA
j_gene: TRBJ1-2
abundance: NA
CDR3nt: TGTGCCAGCAGCGAAGAGAGTAACTATGGCTACACCTTC
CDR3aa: CASSEESNYGYTF

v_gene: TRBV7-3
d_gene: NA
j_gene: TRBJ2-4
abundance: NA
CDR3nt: TGTGCCAGCAGGTCCGGGGAGGTCATTCAGTACTTC
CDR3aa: CASRSGEVIQYF

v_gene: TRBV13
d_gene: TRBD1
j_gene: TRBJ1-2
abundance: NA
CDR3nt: TGTGCCAGCAGCCCCCATTCAGGGACAGGCGCTAACTATGGCTACACCTTC
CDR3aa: CASSPHSGTGANYGYTF

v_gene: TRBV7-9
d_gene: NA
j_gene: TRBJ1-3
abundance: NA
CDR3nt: TGTGCCAGCAGCTTAATGGGCCCGACCCTCTCTGGAAACACCATATATTTT
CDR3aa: CASSLMGPTLSGNTIYF

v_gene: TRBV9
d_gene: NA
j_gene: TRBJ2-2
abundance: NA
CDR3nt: TGTGCCAGCAGCGCCAGATTGAACACCGGGGAGCTGTTTTTT
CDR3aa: CASSARLNTGELFF

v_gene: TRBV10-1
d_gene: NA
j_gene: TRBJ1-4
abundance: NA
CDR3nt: TGCGCCAGCAGTCCAGGGAATGAAAAACTGTTTTTT
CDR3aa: CASSPGNEKLFF

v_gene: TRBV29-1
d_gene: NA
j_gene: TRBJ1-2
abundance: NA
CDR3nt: TGCAGCGTTGAAGATCTAAAAGGGGACTATGGCTACACCTTC
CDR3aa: CSVEDLKGDYGYTF

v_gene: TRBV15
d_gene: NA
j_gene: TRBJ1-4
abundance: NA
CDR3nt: TGTGCCACCAGCAGAGATCTGGGGCCGGAAAAACTGTTTTTT
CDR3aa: CATSRDLGPEKLFF

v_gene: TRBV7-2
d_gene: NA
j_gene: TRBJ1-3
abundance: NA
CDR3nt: TGTGCCAGCAGCTTAGCAGGGAGCTCTGGAAACACCATATATTTT
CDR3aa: CASSLAGSSGNTIYF

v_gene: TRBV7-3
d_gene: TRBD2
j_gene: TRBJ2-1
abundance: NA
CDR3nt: TGTGCCAGCAGCCTGGGGGGGCTAGCGGGTAACAATGAGCAGTTCTTC
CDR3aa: CASSLGGLAGNNEQFF

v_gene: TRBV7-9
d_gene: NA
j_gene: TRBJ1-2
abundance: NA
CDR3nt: TGTGCCAGCAGTCCTATTGCCCACTATGGCTACACCTTC
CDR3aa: CASSPIAHYGYTF

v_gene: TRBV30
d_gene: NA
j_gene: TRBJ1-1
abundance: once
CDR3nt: TGTGCCTGGAGTACACCCAGGGTGAACACTGAAGCTTTCTTT
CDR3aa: CAWSTPRVNTEAFF

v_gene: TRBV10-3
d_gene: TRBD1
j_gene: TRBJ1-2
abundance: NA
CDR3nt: TGTGCCATCAGTGACCCCAGGGGGCACGGGGACTATGGCTACACCTTC
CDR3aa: CAISDPRGHGDYGYTF

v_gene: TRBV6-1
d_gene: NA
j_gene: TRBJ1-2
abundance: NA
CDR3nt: TGTGCCAGCAGTGAAGCGGGCAGGGGCTTTGGCTACACCTTC
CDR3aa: CASSEAGRGFGYTF

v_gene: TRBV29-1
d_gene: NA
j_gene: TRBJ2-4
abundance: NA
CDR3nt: TGCAGCGTTTCTCTACAAAACATTCAGTACTTC
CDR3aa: CSVSLQNIQYF

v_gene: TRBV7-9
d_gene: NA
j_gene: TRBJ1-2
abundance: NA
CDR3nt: TGTGCCAGCAGCTCCCAACAGAGGAGGGTTGGCTACACCTTC
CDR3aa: CASSSQQRRVGYTF

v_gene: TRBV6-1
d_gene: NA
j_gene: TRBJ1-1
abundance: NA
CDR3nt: TGTGCCAGCAGTGAGGGCTTGCTGAACACTGAAGCTTTCTTT
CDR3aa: CASSEGLLNTEAFF

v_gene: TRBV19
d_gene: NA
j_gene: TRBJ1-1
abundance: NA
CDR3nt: TGTGCCAGTAGTATTAGGGGAGGGTACACTGAAGCTTTCTTT
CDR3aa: CASSIRGGYTEAFF

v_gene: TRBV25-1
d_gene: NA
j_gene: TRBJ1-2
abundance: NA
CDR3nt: TGTGCCAGCCTGGGGGCGTCGTATGGCTACACCTTC
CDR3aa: CASLGASYGYTF

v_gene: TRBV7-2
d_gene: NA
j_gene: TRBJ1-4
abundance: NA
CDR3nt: TGTGCCAGCAGCCCCCGGGGGGAGAATGAAAAACTGTTTTTT
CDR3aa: CASSPRGENEKLFF

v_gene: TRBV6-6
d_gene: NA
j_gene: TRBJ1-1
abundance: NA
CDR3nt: TGTGCCAGCAGCCCGCGAAGGAACACTGAAGCTTTCTTT
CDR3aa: CASSPRRNTEAFF

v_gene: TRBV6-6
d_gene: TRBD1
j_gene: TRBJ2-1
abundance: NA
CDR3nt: TGTGCCAGCATACCGGGACAGGGGTACAATGAGCAGTTCTTC
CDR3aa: CASIPGQGYNEQFF

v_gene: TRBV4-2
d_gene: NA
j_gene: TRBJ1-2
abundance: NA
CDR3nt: TGTGCCAGCAGCCAAGATTCGGGGGTGGTACGGGGCTACACCTTC
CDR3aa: CASSQDSGVVRGYTF

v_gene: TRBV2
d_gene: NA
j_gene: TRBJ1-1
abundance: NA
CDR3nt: TGTGCCAGATCAGGGATAGAGATGAACACTGAAGCTTTCTTT
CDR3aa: CARSGIEMNTEAFF

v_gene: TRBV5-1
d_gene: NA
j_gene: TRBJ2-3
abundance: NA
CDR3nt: TGCGCCAGCAGCTTGGAACTATGGCGGGCGGAAGATACGCAGTATTTT
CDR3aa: CASSLELWRAEDTQYF

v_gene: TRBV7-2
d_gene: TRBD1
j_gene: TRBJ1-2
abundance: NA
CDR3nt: TGTGCCAGCAGCAGCTCCGGGACAGGGTTGGTGTGGGGCTACACCTTC
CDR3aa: CASSSSGTGLVWGYTF

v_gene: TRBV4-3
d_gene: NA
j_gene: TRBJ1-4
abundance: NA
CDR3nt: TGCGCCAGCGGGGAGACAGGCGGCTTTAATGAAAAACTGTTTTTT
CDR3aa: CASGETGGFNEKLFF

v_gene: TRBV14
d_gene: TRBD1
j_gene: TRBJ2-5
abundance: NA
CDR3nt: TGTGCCAGCAGCCAAGTACAGGGGGCGAGGGAGACCCAGTACTTC
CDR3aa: CASSQVQGARETQYF

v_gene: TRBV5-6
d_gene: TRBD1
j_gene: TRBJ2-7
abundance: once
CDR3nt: TGTGCCAGCAGCTCGAGGCGGACAGGGGGCTACGAGCAGTACTTC
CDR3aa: CASSSRRTGGYEQYF

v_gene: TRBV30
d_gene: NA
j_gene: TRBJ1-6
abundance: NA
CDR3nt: TGTGCCTGGAGTGTCGGTTCACCCCTCCACTTT
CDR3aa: CAWSVGSPLHF

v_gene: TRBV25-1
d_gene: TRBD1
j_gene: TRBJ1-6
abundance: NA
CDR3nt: TGTGCCAGCAGTGTCGGGGGACAGAATAATTCACCCCTCCACTTT
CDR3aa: CASSVGGQNNSPLHF

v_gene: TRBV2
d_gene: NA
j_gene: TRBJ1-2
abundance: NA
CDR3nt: TGTGCCAGCAGTCCTACGGCAGGGAGGGACTATGGCTACACCTTC
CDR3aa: CASSPTAGRDYGYTF

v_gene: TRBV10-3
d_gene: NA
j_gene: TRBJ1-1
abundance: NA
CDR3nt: TGTGCCATCAGTGAGAGCCTGCAGGGGCCGGGGACTGAAGCTTTCTTT
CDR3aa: CAISESLQGPGTEAFF

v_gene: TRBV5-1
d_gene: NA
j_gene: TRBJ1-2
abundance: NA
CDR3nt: TGCGCCAGCAGCCCCTATAAGAACTCGCTTCCGGGAAAATTCTATGGCTACACCTTC
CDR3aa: CASSPYKNSLPGKFYGYTF

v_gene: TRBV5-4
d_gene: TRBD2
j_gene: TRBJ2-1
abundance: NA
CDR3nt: TGTGCCAGCAGCTTAAGCGGGGGGACTAATGAGCAGTTCTTC
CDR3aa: CASSLSGGTNEQFF

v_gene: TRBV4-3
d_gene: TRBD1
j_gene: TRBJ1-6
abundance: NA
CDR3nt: TGCGCCAGCAGCCTCTCCCGAGACAGGGTTGATTCACCCCTCCACTTT
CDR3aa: CASSLSRDRVDSPLHF

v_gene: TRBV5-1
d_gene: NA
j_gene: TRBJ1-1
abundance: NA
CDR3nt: TGCGCCAGCAGCTTTGAGGCAGGGAATGAAGCTTTCTTT
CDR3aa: CASSFEAGNEAFF

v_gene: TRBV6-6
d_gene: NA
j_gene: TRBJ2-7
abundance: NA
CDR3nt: TGTGCCAGCGGGCACTACGAGCAGTACTTC
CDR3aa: CASGHYEQYF

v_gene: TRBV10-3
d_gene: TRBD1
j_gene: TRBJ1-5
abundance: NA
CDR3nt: TGTGCCATGGGACAGGCCAATCAGCCCCAGCATTTT
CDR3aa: CAMGQANQPQHF

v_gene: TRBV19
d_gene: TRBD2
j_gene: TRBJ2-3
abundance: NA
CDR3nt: TGTGCCAGTAGTCCCAATGGACTAGCGGGGGGGAGCACAGATACGCAGTATTTT
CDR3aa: CASSPNGLAGGSTDTQYF

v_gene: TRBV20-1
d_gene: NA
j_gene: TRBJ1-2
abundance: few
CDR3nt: TGCAGTGCGAACACTAACTATGGCTACACCTTC
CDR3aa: CSANTNYGYTF

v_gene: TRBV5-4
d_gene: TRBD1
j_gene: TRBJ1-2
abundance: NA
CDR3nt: TGTGCCAGCAGCAGACCGGGACAGGGAGGCTATGGCTACACCTTC
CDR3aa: CASSRPGQGGYGYTF

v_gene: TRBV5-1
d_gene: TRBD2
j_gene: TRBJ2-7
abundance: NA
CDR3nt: TGCGCCAGCAGCATTCGGGGGGTATACGAGCAGTACTTC
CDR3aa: CASSIRGVYEQYF

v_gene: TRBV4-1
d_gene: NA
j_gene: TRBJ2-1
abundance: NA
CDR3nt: TGCGCCAGCAGCCAAGTTCTAGACTCACGAATCTACAATGAGCAGTTCTTC
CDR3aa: CASSQVLDSRIYNEQFF

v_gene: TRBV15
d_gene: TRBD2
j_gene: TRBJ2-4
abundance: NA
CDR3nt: TGTGCCACCAGCAGAGACGATCCTCCCAAGCGGGGGGGGGTTTACATAGCCAAAAACATTCAGTACTTC
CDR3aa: CATSRDDPPKRGGVYIAKNIQYF

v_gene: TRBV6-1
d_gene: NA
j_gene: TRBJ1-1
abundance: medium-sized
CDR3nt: TGTGCCAGCAGCTCCACAGAGAACACTGAAGCTTTCTTT
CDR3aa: CASSSTENTEAFF

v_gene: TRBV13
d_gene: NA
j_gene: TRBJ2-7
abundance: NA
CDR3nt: TGTGCCAGCAGCTGGAGGGGTTCGGGCGAGCAGTACTTC
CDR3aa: CASSWRGSGEQYF

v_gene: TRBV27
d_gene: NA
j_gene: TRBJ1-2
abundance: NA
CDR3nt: TGTGCCAGCAGTTTAAGGCAGGGGTATGGCTACACCTTC
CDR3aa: CASSLRQGYGYTF

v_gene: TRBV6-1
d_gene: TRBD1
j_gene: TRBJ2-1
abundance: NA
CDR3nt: TGTGCCAGCAGTGAACGGGACAGGGCTGACAATGAGCAGTTCTTC
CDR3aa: CASSERDRADNEQFF

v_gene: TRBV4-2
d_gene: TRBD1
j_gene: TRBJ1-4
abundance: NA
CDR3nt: TGTGCCAGCAGCCAGGGACAGGGTTTTAAGGCTGAAAAACTGTTTTTT
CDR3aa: CASSQGQGFKAEKLFF

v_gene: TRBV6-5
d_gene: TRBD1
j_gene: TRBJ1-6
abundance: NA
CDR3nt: TGTGCCAGCAGTTGGGGACAGGGAGGGTCCTCACCCCTCCACTTT
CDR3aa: CASSWGQGGSSPLHF

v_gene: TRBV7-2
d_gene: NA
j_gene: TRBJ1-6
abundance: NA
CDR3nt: TGTGCCAGCAGCCACCCGGGGATCAGGGGAACCCTCCACTTT
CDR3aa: CASSHPGIRGTLHF

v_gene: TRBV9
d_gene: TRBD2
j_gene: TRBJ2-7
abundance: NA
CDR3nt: TGTGCCAGCAGCGTAGAGGATCCACTAGCGGGGGGCCCCTCCTACGAGCAGTACTTC
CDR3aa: CASSVEDPLAGGPSYEQYF

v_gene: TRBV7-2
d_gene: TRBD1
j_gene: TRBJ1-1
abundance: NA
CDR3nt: TGTGCCAGCAGCTTAGGTTGGCAGGGGGCGGCTTTCTTT
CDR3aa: CASSLGWQGAAFF

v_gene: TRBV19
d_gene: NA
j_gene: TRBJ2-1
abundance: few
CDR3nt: TGTGCCAGTAGTATAGAGAGAAACAGTTACAATGAGCAGTTCTTC
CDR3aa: CASSIERNSYNEQFF

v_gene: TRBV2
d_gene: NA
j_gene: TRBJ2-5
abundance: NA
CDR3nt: TGTGCCAGCAGGGGTCTAGGGCAGGGAGAGACCCAGTACTTC
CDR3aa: CASRGLGQGETQYF